This entry lists 9 T cell receptor beta chains sequenced from one sample in a study of CD8+CD57+ T cells in acquired aplastic anemia. According to the study, genomic DNA was the template for TCR beta VDJ and CDR3 profiling. TCRdb analysed the reads with MiXCR anew, one entry per CDR3 protein. This table has 150,000 to 200,000 distinct CDR3 sequences, about three fifths appearing once. The sequencing sample was made of sorted CD4+, CD8+, or CD8+CD57+ T cells (not recorded which) from PBMCs. The receptor set was obtained from a human donor with severe aplastic anemia or a healthy control (not recorded which).

The chain carries TRBV7-2 and TRBJ2-7, with TRBD2 matching over 12 bases. Germline-derived CDR1 and CDR2 are SGHTA and FQGNSA. CDR3 length: 14 amino acids. The V gene end was trimmed by 1 base and the J gene end by 9 bases; junction bases not matched to a gene: 4. CDR3 nucleotides: TGTGCCAGCAGCTTAGGGCTAGCGGGAGGGTTGCAGTACTTC. Translation: CASSLGLAGGLQYF.

This sequence joins TRBV7-8 and TRBJ1-2; D is possibly TRBD1 (5 bases). V dropped 2 bases and J dropped 3 bases, with 19 bases sitting between them. CDR3 length: 17 residues. The germline V gene has CDR1 SGHVS and CDR2 FQNEAQ. This chain's CDR3 is CASSLSPRGLADYGYTF. Here the CDR3 DNA reads TGTGCCAGCAGCTTATCACCGAGGGGACTGGCTGACTATGGCTACACCTTC.

The V gene is TRBV12-3 or TRBV12-4, the J gene TRBJ1-5, with 7 bases identical to TRBD1. V shed 9 bases and J 9 bases; nucleotides not matched to a gene: 11. This CDR3 has 13 amino acids. In nucleotides, the CDR3 is TGTGCCAGTACCAGGACAGGATCGCGGCCCCAGCATTTT. Its protein product is CASTRTGSRPQHF.

On this clonotype itself: As the CDR3 is not closed by the conserved phenylalanine or tryptophan, this likely results from a read error. The V gene is TRBV2, the J gene TRBJ1-4; TRBD1 agrees at 10 bases. The CDR3 length is 13 residues. From germline, CDR1 is SNHLY and CDR2 FYNNEI. Trimming removed 9 bases from V and 8 bases from J; junction bases left unmatched: 6. CDR3 bases: TGTGCCAGTCGGACAGGGGGTGGGGAAAAACTGTTTCTT. Its translation is CASRTGGGEKLFL.

The chain links TRBV29-1 to TRBJ2-7; D may be TRBD2 (6 bases). Trimming removed 7 bases at V and 3 bases at J, with 19 bases between. This CDR3 comprises 14 residues. CDR1 and CDR2 (germline): SQVTM, ANQGSEA. As DNA, the CDR3 is TGCAGCGCCTCCTGGACGGAGGGGATCTACGAGCAGTACTTC. Its translation is CSASWTEGIYEQYF.

The V call is TRBV29-1, the J call TRBJ1-2; a weak D match, TRBD1 (5 bases). The CDR3 has 13 residues. In germline, CDR1 is SQVTM, CDR2 ANQGSEA. V was clipped by 3 bases and J by 5 bases, with 13 bases between them. The CDR3 reads CSVEMGDPYGYTF. Written as DNA, the CDR3 is TGCAGCGTTGAGATGGGGGACCCTTATGGCTACACCTTC.

J is TRBJ2-7 and V is TRBV20-1; D may be TRBD1 (5 bases). The CDR3 contains 12 residues. The germline V and J ends were trimmed by 3 bases and 9 bases, with 15 bases remaining between them. Germline V gives CDR1 DFQATT, CDR2 SNEGSKA (reference sequence). CDR3: CSASEDNLRQYF. The CDR3 region has the DNA TGCAGTGCTAGCGAGGACAACCTACGGCAGTACTTC.

Many counts were recorded for this clonotype. This chain connects TRBV13 to TRBJ2-1; D perhaps matches TRBD1 (6 bases). Germline CDR1 reads PRHDT; CDR2 reads FYEKMQ (reference sequence). V was shortened by 4 bases and J by 4 bases, with 14 bases between the two germline ends. CDR3 size: 15 residues. The CDR3 DNA follows: TGTGCCAGCAGCTCCCTCCCTACAGGGTACAATGAGCAGTTCTTC. It translates to CASSSLPTGYNEQFF.

The chain carries TRBV19 and TRBJ1-1; D gene unclear. The CDR3 covers 10 residues. Germline V gene lookup returns CDR1 LNHDA and CDR2 SQIVND (reference sequence). Deletions cut 4 bases from V and 8 bases from J, with 5 bases between. CDR3 DNA sequence: TGTGCCAGTAGTAGTACAGAAGCTTTCTTT. As protein: CASSSTEAFF. Combining the CDR3 with reference TRBV19 and TRBJ1-1 gives the whole variable domain DGGITQSPKYLFRKEGQNVTLSCEQNLNHDAMYWYRQDPGQGLRLIYYSQIVNDFQKGDIAEGYSVSREKKESFPLTVTSAQKNPTAFYLCASSSTEAFFGQGTRLTVV.